The 29 T cell receptor beta chains below all came from one sample that was sequenced in a study of blood T cell repertoires in COVID-19 (dated by TCRdb to the early 2020s). The receptor library was made with the immunoSEQ multiplex PCR assay. TCRdb took this table from immuneACCESS and kept in-frame rearrangements with V and J called. Such tables lack part of the clones; where checked against another copy, unresolved V genes explain under half of the gap, and the rest is unexplained. A total of approximately 100,000 clones appear in this sample, about 86% of them only once. The biggest ten clones account for approximately 2.6% of the sample. Sequencing was done on a sample of PBMCs or T cells enriched from blood (not recorded which). The receptors come from a woman aged 50 to 60 who had recovered from COVID-19.

The chain employs TRBV2 and TRBJ2-1, with a tentative D call TRBD2 (6 bases). V shed 0 bases and J shed 5 bases, with 11 bases lying between them. This CDR3 has 15 amino acids. The germline gives CDR1 SNHLY, CDR2 FYNNEI. The CDR3 DNA follows: TGTGCCAGCAGTGAAGCGGCGGGACTGGACAATGAGCAGTTCTTC. This gives the protein CASSEAAGLDNEQFF. Using reference TRBV2 and TRBJ2-1 for the parts outside the CDR3, the full variable domain is EPEVTQTPSHQVTQMGQEVILRCVPISNHLYFYWYRQILGQKVEFLVSFYNNEISEKSEIFDDQFSVERPDGSNFTLKIRSTKLEDSAMYFCASSEAAGLDNEQFFGPGTRLTVL.

The V gene is TRBV10-2, the J gene TRBJ2-3; D is possibly TRBD1 (6 bases). The CDR3 totals 14 residues. V was shortened by 3 bases and J by 6 bases, with 13 bases between the two germline ends. Germline CDR1 is WSHSY and CDR2 is SAAADI. CDR3 bases: TGCGCCAGCAGTGATGTGGGGGCTGGGGATACGCAGTATTTT. It translates to CASSDVGAGDTQYF.

The rearrangement uses TRBV9 and TRBJ1-4; 8 bases align to TRBD1. The CDR3 sequence is 15 residues long. Germline V gene sequence: CDR1 SGDLS, CDR2 YYNGEE. The V and J ends lost 3 bases and 1 base, in that order; junction bases with no gene match: 2. CDR3 sequence (DNA): TGTGCCAGCAGCGCCAGGGGGCGAACTAATGAAAAACTGTTTTTT. Encoded protein: CASSARGRTNEKLFF.

As regards this clone: The sample has other DNA sequences that encode this CDR3 too. The chain employs TRBV5-1 and TRBJ1-2; D might be TRBD1 (5 bases). The CDR3 loop spans 13 amino acids. The germline gives CDR1 SGHRS, CDR2 YFSETQ. Trimming pared 3 bases from V and 3 bases from J, leaving 9 bases between. The CDR3 DNA is TGCGCCAGCAGCTCCACAGGAGACTATGGCTACACCTTC. As protein: CASSSTGDYGYTF.

This clone was recorded once. V and J are TRBV21-1 and TRBJ1-5; the listed D gene, TRBD1, was not tested against the DNA. TRBV21-1 has pseudogene status. The CDR3 spans 13 residues. In nucleotides, the CDR3 is TGTGCCAGCACAAGGACAGGGGGACAGCCCCAGCATTTT. It specifies CASTRTGGQPQHF.

The chain joins TRBV24-1 to TRBJ2-1; TRBD2 matches 9 bases. The J segment lost 8 bases and the V segment lost 0 bases, leaving 13 bases of the junction unmatched. The CDR3 runs to 18 residues. Germline V gene lookup returns CDR1 KGHDR and CDR2 SFDVKD. The DNA for the CDR3 is TGTGCCACCAGTGATTTGAGCGTGGCGGGAGGGCCGATCTATGAGCAGTTCTTC. Amino acid sequence: CATSDLSVAGGPIYEQFF.

The chain carries TRBV30 and TRBJ1-2; D possibly corresponds to TRBD1 (6 bases). Trimming removed 2 bases from V and 8 bases from J, with 21 bases in between. CDR3 length equals 15 residues. Germline-derived CDR1 and CDR2 are GTSNPN and SVGIG (reference sequence). In DNA, the CDR3 is TGTGCCTGGAGTCTAAGACGGGACACCGTGGAGGGCTACACCTTC. Translation gives CAWSLRRDTVEGYTF. Filled out from reference TRBV30 and TRBJ1-2, the complete variable domain reads SQTIHQWPATLVQPVGSPLSLECTVEGTSNPNLYWYRQAAGRGLQLLFYSVGIGQISSEVPQNLSASRPQDRQFILSSKKLLLSDSGFYLCAWSLRRDTVEGYTFGSGTRLTVV.

The CDR3 sequence is CASSHPGQVGMGYGYTF. In nucleotides, the CDR3 is TGTGCCAGCAGCCATCCAGGACAGGTGGGAATGGGCTATGGCTACACCTTC. The chain employs TRBV4-2 and TRBJ1-2, with 7 bases identical to TRBD1. From germline, CDR1 is LGHNA and CDR2 YNFKEQ. V shed 3 bases and J 4 bases; nucleotides not matched to a gene: 14. This CDR3 region has 17 residues.

The CDR3 nucleotides are TGTGCCAGCAGTTTCCAGGGTAACAATGAGCAGTTCTTC. Translating gives CASSFQGNNEQFF. V gene TRBV6-5 combines with J gene TRBJ2-1; tentatively, D is TRBD1 (5 bases). CDR1 and CDR2 (germline): MNHEY, SVGAGI. The CDR3 extends over 13 amino acids. With 4 bases removed from V and 5 bases from J, the gap between germline ends came to 9 bases.

The J gene is TRBJ2-1, the V gene TRBV2; 8 positions agree with TRBD2. CDR1 SNHLY and CDR2 FYNNEI come from the germline V gene. The CDR3 is made up of 16 amino acids. The junction had 14 bases not matched to a gene; V was cut back by 11 bases and J by 2 bases. CDR3 sequence: CAVILRGGLTYNEQFF. The CDR3 coding sequence is TGTGCCGTAATACTCCGCGGGGGGCTAACCTACAATGAGCAGTTCTTC.

The chain has TRBV30 and TRBJ1-6; 7 positions match TRBD1. The CDR3 is 15 residues long. The trim removed 0 bases at V and 5 bases at J, leaving 4 bases unmatched. Germline V lookup: CDR1 GTSNPN, CDR2 SVGIG (reference sequence). CDR3 residues: CAWSVPGQNNSPLHF. The CDR3 DNA is TGTGCCTGGAGTGTCCCGGGACAGAATAATTCACCCCTCCACTTT.

The rearrangement joins TRBV6-2 or TRBV6-3 to TRBJ2-5, with D possibly matching TRBD2 (6 bases). This CDR3 comprises 13 residues. Trimming left V 2 bases short and J 2 bases short, with 6 bases between. Per the germline V gene, CDR1 is MNHEY and CDR2 is SVGEGT. The CDR3 protein is CASSYRGQETQYF. Written as DNA, the CDR3 is TGTGCCAGCAGTTACCGGGGGCAAGAGACCCAGTACTTC.

V and J are TRBV21-1 and TRBJ2-7; the listed D gene, TRBD1, was not tested against the DNA. TRBV21-1 is shown as a pseudogene. CDR3 length equals 16 residues. The CDR3 region is CASTERSGQVFYEQYF. The CDR3 DNA is TGTGCCAGCACCGAGCGCTCCGGACAGGTATTCTACGAGCAGTACTTC.

The chain uses TRBV3-1 (or the pseudogene TRBV3-2) and TRBJ2-2; 8 positions agree with TRBD2. The junction had 5 bases not matched to a gene; V was cut back by 4 bases and J by 4 bases. CDR1 LGHDT and CDR2 YNNKEL come from the germline V gene (reference sequence). The length of the CDR3 is 15 residues. Written as DNA, the CDR3 is TGTGCCAGCAGCCCCCGACTAGCGATCACCGGGGAGCTGTTTTTT. This translates into CASSPRLAITGELFF.

This chain uses TRBV5-6 with TRBJ2-3, with 9 positions matching TRBD1. With 4 bases clipped from V and 2 bases from J, the junction kept 8 bases outside the gene matches. From germline, CDR1 is SGHDT and CDR2 YYEEEE. The CDR3 totals 16 residues. The DNA of the CDR3 is TGTGCCAGCAGCGGACCGGGACAGGGTACCACAGATACGCAGTATTTT. This sequence encodes CASSGPGQGTTDTQYF.

The rearrangement links TRBV2 to TRBJ2-1; the match to TRBD2 covers 9 bases. V shed 4 bases and J 0 bases; nucleotides not matched to a gene: 7. The germline V gene has CDR1 SNHLY and CDR2 FYNNEI. CDR3 length equals 17 residues. CDR3 bases: TGTGCCAGCAGTGGATCGGGCGGGAGGGGCTCCTACAATGAGCAGTTCTTC. This codes for CASSGSGGRGSYNEQFF.

V and J are TRBV4-2 and TRBJ2-2; D perhaps matches TRBD2 (5 bases). CDR1 is LGHNA and CDR2 is YNFKEQ in the germline V gene. The CDR3 totals 18 residues. Trimming removed 1 base at V and 3 bases at J, with 18 bases between. The CDR3 region is CASSQVPSHEADTGELFF. CDR3 bases: TGTGCCAGCAGCCAAGTTCCTAGCCACGAGGCAGACACCGGGGAGCTGTTTTTT.

This clone was recorded only once. The J gene is TRBJ2-7, the V gene TRBV19; weak D call: TRBD1 (6 bases). Trimming removed 1 base at V and 3 bases at J, with 7 bases between. The CDR3 is 13 residues long. Germline V gene lookup returns CDR1 LNHDA and CDR2 SQIVND (reference sequence). In DNA, the CDR3 is TGTGCCAGTAGTATAGTCAGGGGCTACGAGCAGTACTTC. This sequence encodes CASSIVRGYEQYF.

The chain links TRBV9 to TRBJ2-1; possibly TRBD2 for D (6 bases). CDR3 size: 15 residues. Germline V CDR1 and CDR2: SGDLS, YYNGEE. Trimming pared 3 bases from V and 0 bases from J, leaving 10 bases between. In DNA, the CDR3 is TGTGCCAGCAGCGAAAGCGGGCCCTCCTACAATGAGCAGTTCTTC. Its protein product is CASSESGPSYNEQFF.

The chain uses TRBV19 and TRBJ2-4; 7 bases are shared with TRBD2. Germline V gene lookup returns CDR1 LNHDA and CDR2 SQIVND (reference sequence). J was trimmed by 1 base and V by 9 bases; bases with no gene match: 9. CDR3 length equals 15 residues. CDR3 coding DNA: TGTGCCAGCCGAGGCGGGGGTTTGGCCAAAAACATTCAGTACTTC. This gives the protein CASRGGGLAKNIQYF.

The rearrangement joins TRBV19 to TRBJ2-4; D may be TRBD1 (5 bases). CDR1 is LNHDA and CDR2 is SQIVND in the germline V gene (reference sequence). The CDR3 loop spans 16 amino acids. V was cut by 0 bases and J by 0 bases, with 9 bases left in between. The CDR3 sequence: CASSIDSTVAKNIQYF. Here the CDR3 DNA reads TGTGCCAGTAGTATAGATTCGACAGTAGCCAAAAACATTCAGTACTTC.

This clone was picked up one time. V and J are TRBV11-3 and TRBJ2-3; tentative D call: TRBD1 (6 bases). CDR1 and CDR2 (germline): SGHNT, YENEEA. The CDR3 covers 16 residues. V was shortened by 5 bases and J by 2 bases, with 17 bases between the two germline ends. CDR3 region: CASSPRGKGTTDTQYF. CDR3 nucleotides: TGTGCCAGCAGCCCCAGGGGTAAGGGAACCACAGATACGCAGTATTTT. The whole variable domain, remainder taken from reference TRBV11-3 and TRBJ2-3, is EAGVVQSPRYKIIEKKQPVAFWCNPISGHNTLYWYLQNLGQGPELLIRYENEEAVDDSQLPKDRFSAERLKGVDSTLKIQPAELGDSAVYLCASSPRGKGTTDTQYFGPGTRLTVL.

V usage is TRBV18 and J usage is TRBJ2-7; maybe TRBD2 (5 bases). This CDR3 comprises 13 residues. The germline CDR1 and CDR2 sequences are KGHSH and LQKENI. V was shortened by 2 bases and J by 7 bases, with 12 bases between the two germline ends. CDR3: CASSPGRGAEQYF. The CDR3 nucleotides read TGTGCCAGCTCACCAGGGAGAGGAGCTGAGCAGTACTTC.

This chain joins TRBV7-3 and TRBJ2-5; D may be TRBD2 (5 bases). Between the trimmed V and J ends, which lost 1 base and 5 bases, there was a span of 8 bases. CDR3 length equals 13 residues. Germline CDR1 reads SGHTA; CDR2 reads FQGTGA. This CDR3 is CASSLSGLETQYF. Here the CDR3 DNA reads TGTGCCAGCAGCTTAAGCGGGTTGGAGACCCAGTACTTC.

The gene calls are TRBV6-1 and TRBJ2-6; D is undetermined. Germline V gene data show CDR1 as MNHNS and CDR2 as SASEGT. Trimming shortened V by 2 bases and J by 3 bases, and 8 bases separated the two germline ends. CDR3 length: 15 residues. The CDR3: CASSEYSGGANVLTF. CDR3 DNA: TGTGCCAGCAGTGAATATTCGGGTGGGGCCAACGTCCTGACTTTC.

The chain couples TRBV2 to TRBJ2-6, with 8 bases that match TRBD1. J lost 0 bases, V lost 5 bases, and 6 bases had no gene match. The CDR3 is made up of 17 amino acids. Germline loops: CDR1 SNHLY, CDR2 FYNNEI. The chain's CDR3 is CASSPRTGSSGANVLTF. CDR3 in DNA: TGTGCCAGCAGTCCCCGGACAGGGAGCTCTGGGGCCAACGTCCTGACTTTC.

DNA of the CDR3: TGTGCCTGGAATCAGGGGGCAAGGGGAAACACCATATATTTT. It yields the protein CAWNQGARGNTIYF. The V call is TRBV30, the J call TRBJ1-3; TRBD1 aligns across 8 bases. CDR1 GTSNPN and CDR2 SVGIG come from the germline V gene (reference sequence). Trimming took 4 bases from V and 4 from J; bases not matched to a gene: 6. The CDR3 sequence is 14 residues long.

The rearrangement links TRBV19 to TRBJ1-4; D might be TRBD1 (5 bases). V lost 4 bases to trimming and J lost 5 bases, with 11 bases between them. The CDR3 spans 14 residues. CDR1 and CDR2 (germline): LNHDA, SQIVND (reference sequence). As DNA, the CDR3 is TGTGCCAGTAGTAGGGGAGGGGTGAATGAAAAACTGTTTTTT. Translation gives CASSRGGVNEKLFF.

The rearrangement links TRBV4-2 to TRBJ2-1; D is possibly TRBD1 (6 bases). Germline CDR1 and CDR2: LGHNA and YNFKEQ. V was clipped by 0 bases and J by 1 base, with 7 bases between them. The CDR3 is 15 residues long. CDR3 nucleotides: TGTGCCAGCAGCCAAGAGGACAGTTCCTACAATGAGCAGTTCTTC. This translates into CASSQEDSSYNEQFF.